This T cell receptor (beta chain) was profiled in a study of T cells in Graves' hyperthyroidism and ophthalmopathy. Unmatched junction bases numbered 13, after V lost 6 bases and J lost 3 bases. The CDR3 sequence is 17 residues long. The germline CDR1 and CDR2 sequences are MNHNS and SASEGT. The investigators amplified TCR beta CDR3 regions from RNA transcripts. The TCR CDR3 was amplified in a first-round RT-PCR using the HTBI primer set. TCRdb independently ran MiXCR on the multiplex PCR reads; one entry per CDR3 protein. This sample has fewer than 250,000 distinct CDR3 sequences; 24% occur once, and the top ten carry around 32%.

The sequenced sample consisted of blood. This rearrangement joins TRBV6-1 to TRBJ1-5, with TRBD1 matching over 8 bases. The origin of this receptor is a woman in her thirties or forties with Graves' ophthalmopathy. CDR3 in amino acids: CASRELPGQVYNQPQHF. The DNA of the CDR3 is TGTGCCAGCAGAGAACTACCGGGACAGGTGTACAATCAGCCCCAGCATTTT.